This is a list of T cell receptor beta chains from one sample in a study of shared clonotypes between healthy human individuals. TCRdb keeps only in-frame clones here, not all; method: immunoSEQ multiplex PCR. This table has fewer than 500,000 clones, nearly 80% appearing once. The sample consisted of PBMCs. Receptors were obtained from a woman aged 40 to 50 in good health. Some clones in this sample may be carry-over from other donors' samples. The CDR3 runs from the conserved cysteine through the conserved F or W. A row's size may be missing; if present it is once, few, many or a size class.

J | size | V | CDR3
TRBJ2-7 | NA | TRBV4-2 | CASSLQPRAYEQYF
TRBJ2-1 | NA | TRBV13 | CASRSVAGVRYNEQFF
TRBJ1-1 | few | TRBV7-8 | CASSYRTGRNTEAFF
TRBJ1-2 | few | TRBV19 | CASRTPRAYGYTF
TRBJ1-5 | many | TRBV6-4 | CASSATRHPGADNGNQPQHF
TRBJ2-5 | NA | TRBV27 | CASRDLAGQETQYF
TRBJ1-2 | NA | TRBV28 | CASSFQGADSYGYTF
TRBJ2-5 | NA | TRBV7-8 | CASSRDSQETQYF
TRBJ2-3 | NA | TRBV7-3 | CASSLRLAEPPSQYF
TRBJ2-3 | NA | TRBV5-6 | CASSPGTSGVTDTQYF
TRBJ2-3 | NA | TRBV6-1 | CASNPGGDTDTQYF
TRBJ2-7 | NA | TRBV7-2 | CASSLVIQNEQYF
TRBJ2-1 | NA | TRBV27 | CASSFNRLADGNEQFF
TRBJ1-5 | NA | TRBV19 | CASTQKGAYNQPQHF
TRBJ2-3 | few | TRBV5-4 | CASSLEREMGDTQYF
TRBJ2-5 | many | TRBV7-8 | CASSTGGQQETQYF
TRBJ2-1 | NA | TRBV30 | CAWTRTGGGDEQFF
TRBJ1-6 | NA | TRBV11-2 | CASSLEGGSPLHF
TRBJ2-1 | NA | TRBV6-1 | CASTKNLVHEQFF
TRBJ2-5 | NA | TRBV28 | CASSPLRAKQETQYF
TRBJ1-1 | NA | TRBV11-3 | CASSLGVHTEAFF
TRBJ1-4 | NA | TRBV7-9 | CASTHSLGTNEKLFF